These 11 T cell receptor beta chains were all obtained from the same sample, sequenced in a study of blood T cells in healthy people across ages (dated by TCRdb to between 2015 and 2017). Library construction relied on 5' RACE. This sample was sequenced with an Illumina HiSeq 2500. The second PCR ran for about 6 to 11 cycles and used a J-beta primer mix along with a sample-barcoded 5' primer. TCRdb trimmed the raw reads at Q25, called clones with MiXCR and kept productive beta chains. Rows merge per CDR3 protein into single entries with the most common DNA and genes. For this sample the table gives 850,000 to 1,000,000 distinct CDR3 sequences, of which under 50% were detected only once. In total, the top ten clones hold about an eighth of the sample. Sample: blood. These receptors were collected from a man aged 25-45 years in good health.

This clonotype appeared many times. The chain is built from TRBV11-1 and TRBJ2-5; TRBD1 aligns across 7 bases. Unmatched junction bases numbered 7, after V lost 7 bases and J lost 11 bases. The CDR3 loop spans 11 amino acids. Per germline, CDR1 SGHAT and CDR2 FQDESV (reference sequence). CDR3 amino acids: CASTLTGEQYF. In DNA, the CDR3 is TGTGCCAGCACCCTCACAGGGGAGCAGTACTTC.

V and J are TRBV7-2 and TRBJ2-2; a possible D gene is TRBD2 (6 bases). Germline lookup yields CDR1 SGHTA and CDR2 FQGNSA. The CDR3 length is 13 residues. V lost 11 bases and J 0 bases, leaving 10 bases between the germline ends. CDR3 sequence: CAEAGPNTGELFF. The DNA for the CDR3 is TGTGCCGAAGCGGGTCCGAACACCGGGGAGCTGTTTTTT.

This clonotype was seen only a few times. This chain's CDR3 is CASSLYSATQGINYGYTF. Written as DNA, the CDR3 is TGTGCCAGCAGTTTATACTCGGCGACTCAGGGTATTAACTATGGCTACACCTTC. The chain combines TRBV27 with TRBJ1-2; TRBD1 is a possible D gene (5 bases). This CDR3 contains 18 residues. CDR1 and CDR2 (germline): MNHEY, SMNVEV (reference sequence). Trimming stripped 1 base from V and 1 base from J, with 19 bases between.

This sequence joins TRBV15 and TRBJ2-6, with D maybe TRBD1 (6 bases). This CDR3 is built from 15 residues. CDR1 is LNHNV and CDR2 is YYDKDF in the germline V gene (reference sequence). V was trimmed by 4 bases and J by 2 bases, leaving 9 bases between them. Written as DNA, the CDR3 is TGTGCCACCAGCATAGGGGGAACTGGGGCCAACGTCCTGACTTTC. It codes for CATSIGGTGANVLTF. Looking up the rest from reference TRBV15 and TRBJ2-6 gives the full variable domain: DAMVIQNPRYQVTQFGKPVTLSCSQTLNHNVMYWYQQKSSQAPKLLFHYYDKDFNNEADTPDNFQSRRPNTSFCFLDIRSPGLGDTAMYLCATSIGGTGANVLTFGAGSRLTVL.

This clonotype was detected ten times or more. The chain uses TRBV7-8 and TRBJ2-3, with 13 positions matching TRBD2. Germline CDR1 is SGHVS and CDR2 is FQNEAQ. V shed 3 bases, J shed 6 bases, and the junction held 3 bases outside the gene matches. The CDR3 totals 15 residues. Written as DNA, the CDR3 is TGTGCCAGCAGCTTCACTAGCGGGGGGGCGGATACGCAGTATTTT. Amino acid sequence: CASSFTSGGADTQYF.

J is TRBJ2-6 and V is TRBV5-1; D not certain. The CDR3 contains 15 residues. Trimming took off 4 bases at V and 1 base at J, with 9 bases between the two ends. The germline V gene has CDR1 SGHRS and CDR2 YFSETQ. CDR3 region: CASSPTQSGANVLTF. CDR3 bases: TGCGCCAGCAGCCCGACACAATCTGGGGCCAACGTCCTGACTTTC.

The chain couples TRBV27 to TRBJ1-2, with D unclear. The V gene's germline CDR1 is MNHEY and CDR2 SMNVEV (reference sequence). This CDR3 has 17 amino acids. Trimming pared 6 bases from V and 0 bases from J, leaving 20 bases between. The CDR3: CASSSFLGGRANYGYTF. CDR3 DNA: TGTGCCAGCAGCTCCTTCTTGGGTGGCCGGGCTAACTATGGCTACACCTTC.

The chain links TRBV20-1 to TRBJ1-5, with D hard to call. Germline CDR1 DFQATT, CDR2 SNEGSKA (reference sequence). The CDR3 totals 13 residues. V was pared by 6 bases and J by 1 base, with 10 bases between. CDR3 protein: CSAQDWSNQPQHF. The CDR3 bases are TGCAGTGCGCAGGACTGGAGCAATCAGCCCCAGCATTTT.

This clonotype was detected a few times. The rearrangement joins TRBV4-2 to TRBJ2-1; 15 bases line up with TRBD2. Germline V CDR1 and CDR2: LGHNA, YNFKEQ. The CDR3 runs to 17 residues. V lost 4 bases and J lost 4; bases outside the gene matches: 5. CDR3 protein: CASSPFGTSGGYNEQFF. The CDR3 DNA follows: TGTGCCAGCAGCCCATTTGGGACTAGCGGGGGGTACAATGAGCAGTTCTTC.

The genes are TRBV5-1 and TRBJ2-1, with no clear D. V shed 3 bases and J shed 4 bases, with 14 bases lying between them. The CDR3 totals 15 residues. The V gene's germline CDR1 is SGHRS and CDR2 YFSETQ. This chain's CDR3 is CASSSSLGQYNEQFF. CDR3 nucleotide sequence: TGCGCCAGCAGCTCAAGTCTCGGGCAATACAATGAGCAGTTCTTC.

The V and J genes are TRBV7-2 and TRBJ2-1, with D perhaps TRBD2 (6 bases). This CDR3 spans 14 amino acids. With 5 bases removed from V and 5 bases from J, the gap between germline ends came to 13 bases. CDR1 and CDR2 from the germline V gene are SGHTA and FQGNSA. The CDR3 spells CASSHPGDNNEQFF. DNA for the CDR3: TGTGCCAGCAGCCACCCGGGAGACAACAATGAGCAGTTCTTC. Full variable domain (missing parts from reference TRBV7-2 and TRBJ2-1): GAGVSQSPSNKVTEKGKDVELRCDPISGHTALYWYRQSLGQGLEFLIYFQGNSAPDKSGLPSDRFSAERTGGSVSTLTIQRTQQEDSAVYLCASSHPGDNNEQFFGPGTRLTVL.